The 29 T cell receptor beta chains presented below share a single source sample, sequenced in a study of cytomegalovirus exposure and HLA in healthy donors. The PCR employed 60 Vbeta primers together with 13 Jbeta primers. This table comes from immunoSEQ multiplex PCR, and its TCRdb copy is limited to in-frame clones, with some not included. Of more than 130,000 clones in the sample, more than 70% were seen once. Sequencing was performed on PBMCs. The receptors come from a woman in her 50s in good health and CMV-seronegative.

The rearrangement links TRBV28 to TRBJ1-1; D uncertain. Germline values: CDR1 MDHEN, CDR2 SYDVKM. V was shortened by 5 bases and J by 2 bases, with 9 bases between the two germline ends. CDR3 length equals 13 residues. The CDR3 sequence is CASSHEGNTEAFF. The CDR3 bases are TGTGCCAGCAGTCATGAGGGTAACACTGAAGCTTTCTTT.

The chain has TRBV5-1 and TRBJ2-5, with 12 bases fitting TRBD1. This CDR3 region has 17 residues. Per germline, CDR1 SGHRS and CDR2 YFSETQ. V lost 4 bases to trimming and J lost 1 base; unmatched junction nucleotides: 8. CDR3 in amino acids: CASSEGQGANTQETQYF. CDR3 nucleotides: TGCGCCAGCAGCGAGGGACAGGGGGCCAATACCCAAGAGACCCAGTACTTC.

The V and J genes are TRBV7-9 and TRBJ2-7; 8 bases are shared with TRBD1. This CDR3 comprises 16 residues. V was pared by 4 bases and J by 7 bases, with 15 bases of the junction left unmatched. Germline V gene lookup returns CDR1 SEHNR and CDR2 FQNEAQ (reference sequence). The CDR3 DNA reads as TGTGCCAGCAGCTCGCCTTCCGGGACAGGTAAACGTGAGCAGTACTTC. Its protein product is CASSSPSGTGKREQYF.

The rearrangement joins TRBV4-1 to TRBJ2-5, with 11 bases matching TRBD1. V shed 1 base and J 2 bases; nucleotides not matched to a gene: 0. The CDR3 runs 15 residues. CDR1 MGHRA and CDR2 YSYEKL come from the germline V gene. This chain's CDR3 is CASSQGDRGQETQYF. The CDR3 nucleotides read TGCGCCAGCAGCCAAGGGGACAGGGGGCAAGAGACCCAGTACTTC.

V gene TRBV9 combines with J gene TRBJ2-7; 9 nucleotides agree with TRBD1. V shed 3 bases, J shed 3 bases, and the junction held 4 bases outside the gene matches. Germline V CDR1 and CDR2: SGDLS, YYNGEE. CDR3 length: 14 amino acids. The CDR3 DNA is TGTGCCAGCAGCGGCGGGACAGGGTTCTACGAGCAGTACTTC. This codes for CASSGGTGFYEQYF. Full variable domain (remainder filled in from reference TRBV9 and TRBJ2-7): DSGVTQTPKHLITATGQRVTLRCSPRSGDLSVYWYQQSLDQGLQFLIQYYNGEERAKGNILERFSAQQFPDLHSELNLSSLELGDSALYFCASSGGTGFYEQYFGPGTRLTVT.

The chain employs TRBV7-9 and TRBJ1-6; D gene ambiguous. CDR3 length: 12 residues. The V and J ends lost 5 bases and 11 bases respectively, with 10 bases between them. Per germline, CDR1 SEHNR and CDR2 FQNEAQ (reference sequence). As DNA, the CDR3 is TGTGCCAGCAGCGTACACGAAGCACCCCTCCACTTT. Protein product: CASSVHEAPLHF. The variable domain in full, completed from reference TRBV7-9 and TRBJ1-6, reads DTGVSQNPRHKITKRGQNVTFRCDPISEHNRLYWYRQTLGQGPEFLTYFQNEAQLEKSRLLSDRFSAERPKGSFSTLEIQRTEQGDSAMYLCASSVHEAPLHFGNGTRLTVT.

To note about this clone: The same CDR3 is also encoded by other DNA sequences in this sample. CDR3 nucleotide sequence: TGTGCCAGCAGTGATAGCGGGGCCTCAGATACGCAGTATTTT. Its translation is CASSDSGASDTQYF. V is TRBV6-4 and J is TRBJ2-3; TRBD2 matches 8 bases. The V segment lost 3 bases and the J segment 4 bases; nucleotides outside the gene matches: 3. The CDR3 runs to 14 residues. Germline lookup yields CDR1 MRHNA and CDR2 SNTAGT.

The chain recombines TRBV13 with TRBJ2-3; 8 bases fit TRBD2. Germline assignment: CDR1 PRHDT and CDR2 FYEKMQ (reference sequence). The CDR3 loop spans 14 amino acids. V shed 4 bases and J 5 bases; nucleotides not matched to a gene: 5. The CDR3 is CASSSGLAGDTQYF. CDR3 in DNA: TGTGCCAGCAGCTCCGGACTAGCAGGAGATACGCAGTATTTT.

V and J are TRBV28 and TRBJ1-5, with D possibly TRBD1 on 6 matching bases. Trimming left V 6 bases short and J 9 bases short, with 12 bases between. CDR3 length: 12 residues. CDR1 and CDR2 (germline): MDHEN, SYDVKM. CDR3 loop: CASRNRERPQHF. CDR3 nucleotide sequence: TGTGCCAGCAGGAACAGGGAGCGGCCCCAGCATTTT. Combining the CDR3 with reference TRBV28 and TRBJ1-5 gives the whole variable domain DVKVTQSSRYLVKRTGEKVFLECVQDMDHENMFWYRQDPGLGLRLIYFSYDVKMKEKGDIPEGYSVSREKKERFSLILESASTNQTSMYLCASRNRERPQHFGDGTRLSIL.

This chain connects TRBV28 to TRBJ1-3, with D possibly TRBD1 on 6 matching bases. CDR3 length equals 13 residues. Trimming took off 10 bases at V and 0 bases at J, with 10 bases between the two ends. Germline values: CDR1 MDHEN, CDR2 SYDVKM. CDR3 coding DNA: TGTGCCACTTGGGACATCTCTGGAAACACCATATATTTT. This translates into CATWDISGNTIYF.

V and J are TRBV5-6 and TRBJ1-6; D ambiguous. The germline V gene encodes CDR1 SGHDT and CDR2 YYEEEE. The CDR3 spans 13 residues. V lost 0 bases, J lost 7 bases, and 5 bases lay in between. The CDR3 nucleotides read TGTGCCAGCAGCTTGGGAGTCAATTCACCCCTCCACTTT. It is translated as CASSLGVNSPLHF.

This chain connects TRBV10-1 to TRBJ2-7; TRBD1 is a possible D gene (5 bases). CDR1 and CDR2 from the germline V gene are WNHNN and SYGVQD (reference sequence). The CDR3 length is 14 residues. The germline V and J ends were trimmed by 3 bases and 5 bases, with 14 bases remaining between them. The CDR3 sequence is CASSDPSQGHEQYF. Written as DNA, the CDR3 is TGCGCCAGCAGTGACCCCTCCCAGGGCCACGAGCAGTACTTC.

The chain employs TRBV7-9 and TRBJ1-4; TRBD1 might be the D (5 bases). V was clipped by 5 bases and J by 7 bases, with 8 bases between them. Germline CDR1 reads SEHNR; CDR2 reads FQNEAQ (reference sequence). The CDR3 sequence is 12 residues long. As DNA, the CDR3 is TGTGCCAGCAGCAAGACAGCTGAAAAACTGTTTTTT. It is translated as CASSKTAEKLFF.

The V and J genes are TRBV27 and TRBJ1-2, with 9 bases lining up with TRBD1. Germline-derived CDR1 and CDR2 are MNHEY and SMNVEV (reference sequence). The CDR3 loop spans 17 amino acids. V trimming: 5 bases; J trimming: 4 bases; junction bases outside the gene matches: 14. This CDR3 is CASSPMFPGQGGYGYTF. Written as DNA, the CDR3 is TGTGCCAGCAGTCCGATGTTCCCGGGACAGGGAGGCTATGGCTACACCTTC.

Only one count was recorded for this clone. This chain joins TRBV5-1 and TRBJ2-1; possibly TRBD1 for D (5 bases). The CDR3 runs 14 residues. Germline lookup yields CDR1 SGHRS and CDR2 YFSETQ. Between the trimmed V and J ends, which lost 2 bases and 3 bases, there was a span of 9 bases. CDR3 bases: TGCGCCAGCAGCTTTACAGGACACTACAATGAGCAGTTCTTC. Residues: CASSFTGHYNEQFF. Drawing the rest from reference TRBV5-1 and TRBJ2-1, the complete variable domain is KAGVTQTPRYLIKTRGQQVTLSCSPISGHRSVSWYQQTPGQGLQFLFEYFSETQRNKGNFPGRFSGRQFSNSRSEMNVSTLELGDSALYLCASSFTGHYNEQFFGPGTRLTVL.

The chain joins TRBV9 to TRBJ2-3; TRBD2 agrees at 8 bases. The J segment lost 1 base and the V segment lost 6 bases, leaving 16 bases of the junction unmatched. Germline V CDR1 and CDR2: SGDLS, YYNGEE. This CDR3 region has 18 residues. The CDR3 DNA is TGTGCCAGCATGGGAGGAAGCGGGGGTGGACTAGGCACAGATACGCAGTATTTT. Its translation: CASMGGSGGGLGTDTQYF.

This clone showed up just a few times. A read error may account for a junction end that differs from germline. This sequence joins TRBV7-9 and TRBJ1-2; no clear D. The CDR3 length is 12 residues. The V gene's germline CDR1 is SEHNR and CDR2 FQNEAQ (reference sequence). The CDR3 spells CSSSLETYGYTF. The CDR3 DNA is TGTTCCAGCAGCTTGGAGACGTATGGCTACACCTTC.

The V gene is TRBV25-1, the J gene TRBJ1-1; D remains ambiguous. Germline-derived CDR1 and CDR2 are MGHDK and SYGVNS. The CDR3 runs to 16 residues. Trimming pared 3 bases from V and 7 bases from J, leaving 21 bases between. CDR3 sequence (DNA): TGTGCCAGCAGTGACAATATTGGTTCCACGCGAAGTGAAGCTTTCTTT. Its protein is CASSDNIGSTRSEAFF. Looking up the rest from reference TRBV25-1 and TRBJ1-1 gives the full variable domain: EADIYQTPRYLVIGTGKKITLECSQTMGHDKMYWYQQDPGMELHLIHYSYGVNSTEKGDLSSESTVSRIRTEHFPLTLESARPSHTSQYLCASSDNIGSTRSEAFFGQGTRLTVV.

In its sample, this clone was seen a few times. The chain is built from TRBV7-8 and TRBJ1-5; 10 bases are a match to TRBD1. The CDR3 spans 16 residues. V shed 5 bases and J 9 bases; nucleotides not matched to a gene: 13. Germline CDR1 reads SGHVS; CDR2 reads FQNEAQ. The CDR3, as DNA: TGTGCCAGCAGCGCGCCGACAGGGGGCGGGGGGTGGCCCCAGCATTTT. Residues: CASSAPTGGGGWPQHF.

The chain uses TRBV11-3 and TRBJ2-3, with TRBD2 identical over 9 bases. V gave up 5 bases and J gave up 3 bases; unmatched junction bases: 6. CDR1 and CDR2 from the germline V gene are SGHNT and YENEEA. This CDR3 is 15 amino acids long. The CDR3 nucleotides read TGTGCCAGCAGCCTTGGGGGACTAGCAACAGATACGCAGTATTTT. Translation gives CASSLGGLATDTQYF.

This chain connects TRBV5-5 to TRBJ2-5; 8 positions match TRBD2. V was pared by 2 bases and J by 0 bases, with 9 bases of the junction left unmatched. CDR1 and CDR2 (germline): SGHKS, YYEKEE (reference sequence). The CDR3 extends over 17 amino acids. The CDR3 is CASSFTGVAGNQETQYF. DNA of the CDR3: TGTGCCAGCAGCTTCACTGGGGTAGCGGGGAACCAAGAGACCCAGTACTTC.

The rearrangement joins TRBV6-6 to TRBJ2-2; the D gene is possibly TRBD2 (5 bases). The CDR3 runs to 12 residues. CDR1 MNHNY and CDR2 SVGAGI come from the germline V gene (reference sequence). V lost 7 bases and J lost 6, with 9 bases in between. The CDR3 reads CASTQEAGELFF. CDR3 in DNA: TGTGCCAGCACCCAGGAGGCCGGGGAGCTGTTTTTT.

CDR3 amino acids: CASKRGSYNSPLHF. CDR3 DNA sequence: TGCGCCAGCAAAAGGGGGTCCTATAATTCACCCCTCCACTTT. This chain uses TRBV23-1 with TRBJ1-6; a weak D match, TRBD1 (6 bases). TRBV23-1 is labeled an ORF, and its function is uncertain. The V and J ends lost 7 bases and 1 base respectively, with 8 bases between them. This CDR3 is built from 14 residues.

This chain joins TRBV18 and TRBJ2-3; TRBD1 aligns across 11 bases. This CDR3 has 17 residues. Germline CDR1 and CDR2: KGHSH and LQKENI. The ends lost 4 bases at V and 6 bases at J; junction bases unmatched: 12. CDR3 coding DNA: TGTGCCAGCTCACTTAAAAACATCGGGACAGGGGGGGATACGCAGTATTTT. It encodes CASSLKNIGTGGDTQYF.

This chain uses TRBV30 with TRBJ2-7, with a weak D call TRBD2 (5 bases). The V and J ends lost 3 bases and 3 bases respectively, with 9 bases between them. The CDR3 totals 12 residues. CDR1 and CDR2 from the germline V gene are GTSNPN and SVGIG (reference sequence). This CDR3 is CAWSPGNYEQYF. The DNA for the CDR3 is TGTGCCTGGAGCCCGGGGAACTACGAGCAGTACTTC. The whole variable domain, filled in from reference TRBV30 and TRBJ2-7, reads SQTIHQWPATLVQPVGSPLSLECTVEGTSNPNLYWYRQAAGRGLQLLFYSVGIGQISSEVPQNLSASRPQDRQFILSSKKLLLSDSGFYLCAWSPGNYEQYFGPGTRLTVT.

The J gene is TRBJ2-3, the V gene TRBV28; no firm D call. This CDR3 region has 14 residues. Germline V gives CDR1 MDHEN, CDR2 SYDVKM. The V and J ends lost 3 bases and 0 bases respectively, with 7 bases between them. In DNA form, the CDR3 reads TGTGCCAGCAGTTTGGGCGTTAGCACAGATACGCAGTATTTT. As protein: CASSLGVSTDTQYF. The full variable domain, rest sourced from reference TRBV28 and TRBJ2-3, is DVKVTQSSRYLVKRTGEKVFLECVQDMDHENMFWYRQDPGLGLRLIYFSYDVKMKEKGDIPEGYSVSREKKERFSLILESASTNQTSMYLCASSLGVSTDTQYFGPGTRLTVL.

The V call is TRBV5-4, the J call TRBJ2-3; TRBD1 matches at 8 bases. Trimming removed 2 bases from V and 5 bases from J; junction bases left unmatched: 1. Germline V gives CDR1 SGHNT, CDR2 YYREEE (reference sequence). This CDR3 is 13 amino acids long. Here the CDR3 reads CASSFGQGDTQYF. CDR3 bases: TGTGCCAGCAGCTTCGGACAGGGAGATACGCAGTATTTT. Drawing the rest from reference TRBV5-4 and TRBJ2-3, the complete variable domain is ETGVTQSPTHLIKTRGQQVTLRCSSQSGHNTVSWYQQALGQGPQFIFQYYREEENGRGNFPPRFSGLQFPNYSSELNVNALELDDSALYLCASSFGQGDTQYFGPGTRLTVL.

The chain has TRBV14 and TRBJ2-5; 11 positions match TRBD1. CDR3 length: 19 amino acids. J gave up 5 bases and V 2 bases, and 16 bases lay outside the gene matches. The V gene's germline CDR1 is SGHDN and CDR2 FVKESK. Here the CDR3 reads CASSQSPGTGGPIRETQYF. CDR3 DNA: TGTGCCAGCAGCCAATCCCCCGGGACAGGGGGGCCCATTCGGGAGACCCAGTACTTC.

The V call is TRBV6-6, the J call TRBJ1-5; TRBD1 matches 7 bases. Germline V CDR1 and CDR2: MNHNY, SVGAGI (reference sequence). The CDR3 is made up of 15 amino acids. Trimming took 7 bases from V and 2 from J; bases not matched to a gene: 8. The CDR3 here is CASTSQGGGNQPQHF. Here the CDR3 DNA reads TGTGCCAGCACCTCACAAGGGGGCGGCAATCAGCCCCAGCATTTT.